This note documents a single TCR beta chain sequence. What it recognizes is unknown. The PCR had 60 Vbeta and 13 Jbeta primers. TCRdb's copy holds only in-frame clones and misses some; the assay was immunoSEQ multiplex PCR. The table has tens of thousands of clones, 65% to 75% seen once. The data stem from a study of cytomegalovirus exposure and HLA in healthy donors. Findings of the study overall: The study put 150 to 200 TCR beta chains on its list as cytomegalovirus-associated. As was reported, the classifier diagnosed cytomegalovirus status with high specificity and sensitivity. Sequencing had likely introduced a cluster of highly shared sequence variants as an artifact. Of the V segments, some could not be distinguished, including TRBV6-2 and TRBV6-3, and were excluded.

CDR1 and CDR2 from the germline V gene are MGHDK and SYGVNS. The CDR3 extends over 16 amino acids. V was pared by 3 bases and J by 1 base, with 12 bases between. The J gene is TRBJ2-2, the V gene TRBV25-1, with D perhaps TRBD1 (6 bases). Material: PBMCs. The TCR comes from a man in his fifties or sixties in good health and CMV-seronegative. Here the CDR3 reads CASSDSGQRNTGELFF. In nucleotides, the CDR3 is TGTGCCAGCAGTGACTCAGGACAGAGGAACACCGGGGAGCTGTTTTTT.